This TCR beta chain was retrieved from a study of T-cell memory formation after mild COVID-19 (dated by TCRdb to about 2021). For the study in its entirety: Most TCR sequence clusters were specific to one of the two donors. In a couple of donors, T-cell clones that expanded and contracted after mild COVID-19 were tracked by sequencing TCRalpha and TCRbeta repertoires over time. The cohort was made up of two young adult volunteers, one female and one male, who were previously healthy.

What the work shows at the level of the full study, not this receptor alone: Some responding clones were detected in pre-infection memory, suggesting pre-existing cross-reactive memory T cells joined the SARS-CoV-2 response. Contracting CD4+ clones were found mainly in CM and EM memory subsets, while CD8+ clones were enriched in EMRA. The study included only two mild cases, and larger cohorts that include severe cases with pre-infection samples were judged to be necessary. Clones that contracted from day 15 to 85 showed balanced CD4/CD8 phenotypes, whereas a second wave of clones that expanded from day 15 to 37 leaned towards CD4+. The second-wave clones that peaked on day 37 were not confirmed to be SARS-CoV-2 specific.

TCRdb names Illumina NovaSeq 6000 as the instrument used. TCRalpha and TCRbeta cDNA libraries were built by 5'RACE with constant-segment primers, adding sample barcodes and unique molecular identifiers. Trizol reagent was used to extract RNA from every sample. Library amplification was performed in two PCR steps, and a second sample barcode and Illumina TruSeq adapters were introduced in the second step. Sequencing of the libraries was done on an Illumina NovaSeq, producing 2 x 150 bp paired-end reads. On the authors' methods: Reads were demultiplexed and collapsed into UMI-guided consensus sequences with migec v1.2.7. Using mixcr v2.1.11, UMI consensuses were aligned to TRA and TRB V and J templates and then assembled into clonotypes. Clonotypes were classified as expanded or contracted when called significant by both edgeR and NoisET, with noise models trained on biological replicates. For edgeR calls, the cutoffs were a false discovery rate-adjusted p below 0.01 and a log2 fold-change threshold of 1. PCA with hierarchical clustering of max-normalized trajectories of the 1000 most abundant clonotypes was used as exploratory dynamics analysis. Separately sequenced CD4+ and CD8+ repertoires were used to assign the CD4 or CD8 phenotype of responding clones. The public reads were reprocessed in TCRdb via fastp at Q25 and MiXCR, keeping in-frame beta chains. When rows share a CDR3 protein, they turn into one entry using the most common DNA and genes. The V and J calls, along with clone size, are taken from TCRdb and not from the paper's own processing. The sample table contains fewer than 350,000 distinct CDR3 sequences; only one count was recorded for 14% of them. In total, the top ten clones hold 21% of the sample.

This clonotype was seen a handful of times. No cognate antigen has been identified for it. The input lacks base qualities; no much larger clone sits a single base away. PBMCs were isolated by Ficoll-Paque density gradient centrifugation. The CDR3, from cysteine to phenylalanine, totals 14 residues. The retained sequence is limited to the CDR3, 42 bases, with the frame set at the first base. From a lookup of the germline V gene, CDR1 and CDR2 are SGHVS and FQNEAQ. From V the trimming removes 8 bases and from J it removes 0 bases, while the gene matches leave 7 bases of the junction unaccounted for. The chain is encoded by TRBV7-8 joined to TRBJ2-7, with 7 middle bases fitting TRBD1. The clonotype was recovered from a man younger than 35 who had mild COVID-19 (a few samples of this study predate the infection). The sample titles of this study are shuffled in the database, so cell type and time point are left out; the donor was told from shared clones. The sequencing sample was made of PBMCs or a T cell subset sorted from them (not recorded which). The bases read TGTGCCAGCTTTACAGGGGAACTCTCCTACGAGCAGTACTTC. This is translated as CASFTGELSYEQYF.